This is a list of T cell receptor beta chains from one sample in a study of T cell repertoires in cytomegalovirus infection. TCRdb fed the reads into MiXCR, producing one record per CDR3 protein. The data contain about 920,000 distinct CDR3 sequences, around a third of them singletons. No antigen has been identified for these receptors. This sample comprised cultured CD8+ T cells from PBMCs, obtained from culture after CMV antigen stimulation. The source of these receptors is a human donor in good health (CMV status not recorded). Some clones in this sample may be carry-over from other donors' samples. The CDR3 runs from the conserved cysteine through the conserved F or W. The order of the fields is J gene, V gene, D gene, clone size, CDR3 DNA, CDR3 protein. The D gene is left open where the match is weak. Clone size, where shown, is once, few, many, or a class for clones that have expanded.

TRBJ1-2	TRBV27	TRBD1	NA	TGTGCCAGCAGTTTTGGGACAGGGGCTCTCTATGGCTACACCTTC	CASSFGTGALYGYTF
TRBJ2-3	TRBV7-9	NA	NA	TGTGCCAGCAGCCCTGCCGGGGATCCTCGCACAGATACGCAGTATTTT	CASSPAGDPRTDTQYF
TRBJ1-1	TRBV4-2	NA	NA	TGTGCCAGCAGCCAACTTCCAGAAACCAACACTGAAGCTTTCTTT	CASSQLPETNTEAFF
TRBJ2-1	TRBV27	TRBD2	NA	TGTGCCAGCAGCTACGGGGGGAGAGAGAATGAGCAGTTCTTC	CASSYGGRENEQFF
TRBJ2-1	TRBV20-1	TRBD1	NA	TGCAGTGCTACCGGGACAGGGGACAATGAGCAGTTCTTC	CSATGTGDNEQFF
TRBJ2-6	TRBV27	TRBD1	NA	TGTGCCAGCAGTTTATCCTGGACAGGGGCTGGGGCCAACGTCCTGACTTTC	CASSLSWTGAGANVLTF
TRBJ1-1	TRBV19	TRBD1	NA	TGTGCCAGTGATACCGGGACAGAGAACACTGAAGCTTTCTTT	CASDTGTENTEAFF
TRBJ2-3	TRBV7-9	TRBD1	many	TGTGCCAGCAGCTTGGACAGGGACACAGATACGCAGTATTTT	CASSLDRDTDTQYF
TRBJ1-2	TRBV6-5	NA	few	TGTGCCAGCAGTTACTCCTCCGAGGAGTATGGCTACACCTTC	CASSYSSEEYGYTF
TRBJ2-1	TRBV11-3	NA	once	TGTGCCAGCAGCCTCGGGGCACCCGAGACGAAGAGCTCCTACAATGAGCAGTTCTTC	CASSLGAPETKSSYNEQFF
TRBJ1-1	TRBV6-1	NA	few	TGTGCCATCGGAGGCACTGAAGCTTTCTTT	CAIGGTEAFF
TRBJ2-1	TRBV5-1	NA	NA	TGCGCCAGCAGCTTCCGGCACGGTGACCTAAATGAGCAGTTCTTC	CASSFRHGDLNEQFF
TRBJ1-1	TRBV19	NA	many	TGTGCCAGTAGAGGTAATGAAGCTTTCTTT	CASRGNEAFF
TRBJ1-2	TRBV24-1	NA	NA	TGTGCCACCAGTGATCCCCAAGAAGATGGCTACACCTTC	CATSDPQEDGYTF
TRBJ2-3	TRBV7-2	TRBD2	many	TGTGCCAGCAGCCCTGGACTAGCGGGGGGTTTAGATACGCAGTATTTT	CASSPGLAGGLDTQYF
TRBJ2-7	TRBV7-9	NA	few	TGTGCCAGCAGCCCGATGGGGTCCTACGAGCAGTACTTC	CASSPMGSYEQYF
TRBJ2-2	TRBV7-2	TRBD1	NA	TGTGCCAGCAGCTTATTCGGGACAGGGATAATTAGTGGGGAGCTGTTTTTT	CASSLFGTGIISGELFF
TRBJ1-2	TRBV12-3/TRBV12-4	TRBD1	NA	TGTGCCAGCAGTTCTTGGACAGGGGAGGCCCTCTATGGCTACACCTTC	CASSSWTGEALYGYTF
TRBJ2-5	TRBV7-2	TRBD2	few	TGTGCCAGCAGCTGGTTAGCGGGGGGCTGGGGGGAGACCCAGTACTTC	CASSWLAGGWGETQYF
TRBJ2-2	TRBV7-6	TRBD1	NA	TGTGCCAGCAGCTCGGGACAGGGTGCAATTTACGGGGAGCTGTTTTTT	CASSSGQGAIYGELFF
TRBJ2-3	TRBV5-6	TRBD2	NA	TGTGCCAGCAGCGGTAAGACTAGCCGTCCCCTCACAGATACGCAGTATTTT	CASSGKTSRPLTDTQYF
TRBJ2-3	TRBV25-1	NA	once	TGTGCCAGCAGTGTTTCGAGTAGCTTCGATACGCAGTATTTT	CASSVSSSFDTQYF
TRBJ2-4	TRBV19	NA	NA	TGTGCCAGTAGTCCCGGACCCCTGGGGGACATTCAGTACTTC	CASSPGPLGDIQYF
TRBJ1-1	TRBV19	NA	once	TGCGCCAGTAGTATAGCCCTCGGGGCTTTCTCTTTCTTT	CASSIALGAFSFF
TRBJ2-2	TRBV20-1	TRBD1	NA	TGCAGTGCTAGAGATAGTAACAGGGGGCAATTTAGCACCGGGGAGCTGTTTTTT	CSARDSNRGQFSTGELFF
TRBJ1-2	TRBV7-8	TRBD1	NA	TGTGCCAGCAGCTACGGGACAGGGAGCACCGGCTACACCTTC	CASSYGTGSTGYTF
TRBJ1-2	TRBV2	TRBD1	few	TGTGCCAGCAGTGATCTGACAGGGAACTATGGCTACACCTTC	CASSDLTGNYGYTF
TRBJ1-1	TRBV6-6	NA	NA	TGTGCCAGCAGCCTGATTAAGGCTTTCTTT	CASSLIKAFF
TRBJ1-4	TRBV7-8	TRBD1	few	TGTGCCAGCAGCTTAGGCAGGGGGCTCGAAAAACTGTTTTTT	CASSLGRGLEKLFF
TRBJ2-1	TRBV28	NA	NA	TGTGCCAGCAGTTTATATCCAGGGTTGAATGAGCAGTTCTTC	CASSLYPGLNEQFF
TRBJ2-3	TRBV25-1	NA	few	TGTGCCAGCAGTGAATTAAGCATCTTTAGCACAGATACGCAGTATTTT	CASSELSIFSTDTQYF
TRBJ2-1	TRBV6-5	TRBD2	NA	TGTGCCAGCAGTTACCCGACTAGCGGGGGCACCCGCAATGAGCAGTTCTTC	CASSYPTSGGTRNEQFF
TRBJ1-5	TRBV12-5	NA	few	TGTGCTAGTGGTTTCGAAGTACAGCCCCAGCATTTT	CASGFEVQPQHF
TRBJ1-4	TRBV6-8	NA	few	TGTGCCAGCAGTTACTCGGTGGTCAGCGGGGAAAAACTGTTTTTT	CASSYSVVSGEKLFF
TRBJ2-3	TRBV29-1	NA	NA	TGCAGCGTTGAAGATGTTGCGGGGGCCCGCCCAGATACGCAGTATTTT	CSVEDVAGARPDTQYF
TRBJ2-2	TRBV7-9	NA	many	TGTGCCAGCAGCAAGGACGCGTACGGGTTAAACACCGGGGAGCTGTTTTTT	CASSKDAYGLNTGELFF
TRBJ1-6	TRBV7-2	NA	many	TGTGCCAGCGGCGAGTGGGGGCCCTATAATTCACCCCTCCACTTT	CASGEWGPYNSPLHF
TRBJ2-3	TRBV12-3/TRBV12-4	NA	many	TGTGCCAGCACCCAAGGTGGGGAGGCGCAGTATTTT	CASTQGGEAQYF
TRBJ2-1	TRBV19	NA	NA	TGTGCCAGTAGTATAGAGGCCAGGGGATCTGAGCAGTTCTTC	CASSIEARGSEQFF
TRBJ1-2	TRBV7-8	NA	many	TGTGCCAGCAGCTCCACCCCGGGAGTGGGGGACACCTTGGACTATGGCTACACCTTC	CASSSTPGVGDTLDYGYTF
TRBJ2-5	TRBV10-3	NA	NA	TGTGCCATCAGTACCCTAGACCAGGGGACTCACGGGGAGACCCAGTACTTC	CAISTLDQGTHGETQYF